The clone carrying this T cell receptor (beta chain) showed up just once. CDR3 length equals 14 residues. V lost 4 bases and J lost 3, with 13 bases in between. Germline assignment: CDR1 MNHNS and CDR2 SASEGT. The data originate from a study of technical replicates of blood from several donors. Sequencing was performed with immunoSEQ multiplex PCR; in TCRdb, only in-frame clones are kept and a portion is missing. The data contain more than 65,000 clones, about 94% of them singletons. The rearrangement links TRBV6-1 to TRBJ2-7, with D tentatively TRBD2 (5 bases). Sequences were obtained from T cells isolated from PBMCs. The source of this sequence is a human donor in good health. Here the CDR3 DNA reads TGTGCCAGCAGTGGAGGGTTGTACGGCTACGAGCAGTACTTC. Translation: CASSGGLYGYEQYF.